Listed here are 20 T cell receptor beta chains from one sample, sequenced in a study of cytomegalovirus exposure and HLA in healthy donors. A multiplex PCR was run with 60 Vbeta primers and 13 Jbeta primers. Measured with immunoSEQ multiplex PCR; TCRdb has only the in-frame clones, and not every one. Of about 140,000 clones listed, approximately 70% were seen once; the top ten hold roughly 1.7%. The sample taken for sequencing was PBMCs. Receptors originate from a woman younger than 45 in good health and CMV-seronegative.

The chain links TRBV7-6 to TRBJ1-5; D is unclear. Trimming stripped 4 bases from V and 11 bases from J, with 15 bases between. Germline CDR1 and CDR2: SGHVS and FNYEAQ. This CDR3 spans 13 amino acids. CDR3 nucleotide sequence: TGTGCCAGCAGCTCAGGACGGACGGGGACCCAGCATTTT. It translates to CASSSGRTGTQHF.

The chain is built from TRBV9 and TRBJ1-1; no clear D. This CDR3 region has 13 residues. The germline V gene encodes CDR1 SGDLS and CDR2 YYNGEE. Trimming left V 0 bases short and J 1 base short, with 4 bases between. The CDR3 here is CASSVARNTEAFF. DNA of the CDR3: TGTGCCAGCAGCGTAGCGAGGAACACTGAAGCTTTCTTT.

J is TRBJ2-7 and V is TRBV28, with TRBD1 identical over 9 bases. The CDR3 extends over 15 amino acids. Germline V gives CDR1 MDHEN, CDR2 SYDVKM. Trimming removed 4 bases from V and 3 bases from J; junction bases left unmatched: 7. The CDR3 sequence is CASSSPGQGDYEQYF. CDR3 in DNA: TGTGCCAGCAGTTCTCCGGGACAGGGAGACTACGAGCAGTACTTC.

The CDR3 region is CASSRDSLANYGYTF. CDR3 nucleotides: TGTGCCAGCAGTCGGGACAGCTTAGCTAACTATGGCTACACCTTC. The rearrangement links TRBV6-5 to TRBJ1-2; 7 bases match TRBD1. Germline values: CDR1 MNHEY, CDR2 SVGAGI. V gave up 5 bases and J gave up 0 bases; unmatched junction bases: 6. The CDR3 length is 15 residues.

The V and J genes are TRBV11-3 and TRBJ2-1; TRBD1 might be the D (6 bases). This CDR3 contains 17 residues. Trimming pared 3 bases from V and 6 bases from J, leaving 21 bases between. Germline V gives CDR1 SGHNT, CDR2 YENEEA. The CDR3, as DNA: TGTGCCAGCAGCTTGGGAACAGGGTATAGTAGAGGCAATGAGCAGTTCTTC. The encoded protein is CASSLGTGYSRGNEQFF.

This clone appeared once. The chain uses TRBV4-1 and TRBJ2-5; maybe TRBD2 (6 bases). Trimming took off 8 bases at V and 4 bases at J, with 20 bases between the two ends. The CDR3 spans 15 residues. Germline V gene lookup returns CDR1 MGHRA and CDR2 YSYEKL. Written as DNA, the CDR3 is TGCGCCAGCCGTCCAGGACCCATGACTAGAGAGACCCAGTACTTC. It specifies CASRPGPMTRETQYF.

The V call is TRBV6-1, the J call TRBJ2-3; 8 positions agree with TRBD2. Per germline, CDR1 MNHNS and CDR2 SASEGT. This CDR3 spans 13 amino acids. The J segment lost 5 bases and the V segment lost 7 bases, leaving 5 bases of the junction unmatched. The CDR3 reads CASNSAGGDTQYF. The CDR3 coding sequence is TGTGCCAGCAATTCCGCGGGGGGAGATACGCAGTATTTT.

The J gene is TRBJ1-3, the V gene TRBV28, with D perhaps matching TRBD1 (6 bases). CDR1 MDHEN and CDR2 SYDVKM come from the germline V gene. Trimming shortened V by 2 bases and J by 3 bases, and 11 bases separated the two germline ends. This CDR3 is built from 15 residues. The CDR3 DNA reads TGTGCCAGCAGTTTAGGCGGGGGCCTTGGAAACACCATATATTTT. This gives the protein CASSLGGGLGNTIYF.

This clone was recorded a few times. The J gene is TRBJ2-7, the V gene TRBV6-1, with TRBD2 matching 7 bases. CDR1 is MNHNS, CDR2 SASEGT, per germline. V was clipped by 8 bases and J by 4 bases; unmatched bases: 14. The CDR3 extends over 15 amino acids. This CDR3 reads CASPRTGGRRYEQYF. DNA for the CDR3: TGTGCCAGCCCCAGAACGGGGGGAAGGCGGTACGAGCAGTACTTC.

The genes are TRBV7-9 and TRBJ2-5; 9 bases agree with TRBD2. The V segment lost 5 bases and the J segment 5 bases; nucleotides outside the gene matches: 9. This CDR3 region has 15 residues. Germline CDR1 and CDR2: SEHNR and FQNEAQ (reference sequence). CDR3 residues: CASSPPSGGSETQYF. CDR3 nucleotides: TGTGCCAGCAGCCCACCCAGCGGGGGGTCGGAGACCCAGTACTTC.

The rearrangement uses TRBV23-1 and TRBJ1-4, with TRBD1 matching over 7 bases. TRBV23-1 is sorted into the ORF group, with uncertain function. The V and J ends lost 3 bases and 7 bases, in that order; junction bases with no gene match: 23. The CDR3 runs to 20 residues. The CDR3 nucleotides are TGCGCCAGCAGTCATAACCGGCCCGGGAGGGGGCGCCGGGTTAGTGAAAAACTGTTTTTT. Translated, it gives CASSHNRPGRGRRVSEKLFF.

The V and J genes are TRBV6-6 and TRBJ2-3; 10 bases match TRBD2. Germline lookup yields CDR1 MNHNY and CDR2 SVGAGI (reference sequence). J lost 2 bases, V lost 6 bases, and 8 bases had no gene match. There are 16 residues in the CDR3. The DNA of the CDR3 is TGTGCCAGCAGGGCTACTAGCGGGGAAAACACAGATACGCAGTATTTT. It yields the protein CASRATSGENTDTQYF.

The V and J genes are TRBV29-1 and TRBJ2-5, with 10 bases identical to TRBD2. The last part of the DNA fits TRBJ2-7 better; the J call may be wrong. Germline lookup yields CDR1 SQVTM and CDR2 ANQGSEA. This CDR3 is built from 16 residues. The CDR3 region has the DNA TGCAGCGTTCTGGGTCGGACTAGCGGAACCTCCTACGAGCAGTACTTC. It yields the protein CSVLGRTSGTSYEQYF.

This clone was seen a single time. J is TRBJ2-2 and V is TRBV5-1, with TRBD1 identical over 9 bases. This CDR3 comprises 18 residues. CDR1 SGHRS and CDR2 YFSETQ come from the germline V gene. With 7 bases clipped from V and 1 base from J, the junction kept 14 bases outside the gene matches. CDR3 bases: TGCGCCAGCGTTTCCCCCGGTCGGACAGGGGAGAACACCGGGGAGCTGTTTTTT. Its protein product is CASVSPGRTGENTGELFF.

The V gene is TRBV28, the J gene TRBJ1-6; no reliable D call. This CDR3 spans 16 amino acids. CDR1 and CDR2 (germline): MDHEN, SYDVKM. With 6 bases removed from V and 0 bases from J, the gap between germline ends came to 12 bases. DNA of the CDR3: TGTGCCAGCAGGGCACGGGGAAGCTCCTATAATTCACCCCTCCACTTT. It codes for CASRARGSSYNSPLHF. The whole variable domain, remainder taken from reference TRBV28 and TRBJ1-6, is DVKVTQSSRYLVKRTGEKVFLECVQDMDHENMFWYRQDPGLGLRLIYFSYDVKMKEKGDIPEGYSVSREKKERFSLILESASTNQTSMYLCASRARGSSYNSPLHFGNGTRLTVT.

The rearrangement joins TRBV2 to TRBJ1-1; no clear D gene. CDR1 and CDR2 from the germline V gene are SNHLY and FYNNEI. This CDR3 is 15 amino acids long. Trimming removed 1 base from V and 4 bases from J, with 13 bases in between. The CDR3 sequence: CASSEEAGGSTEAFF. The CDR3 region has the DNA TGTGCCAGCAGTGAAGAAGCAGGAGGTAGCACTGAAGCTTTCTTT. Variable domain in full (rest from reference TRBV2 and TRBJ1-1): EPEVTQTPSHQVTQMGQEVILRCVPISNHLYFYWYRQILGQKVEFLVSFYNNEISEKSEIFDDQFSVERPDGSNFTLKIRSTKLEDSAMYFCASSEEAGGSTEAFFGQGTRLTVV.

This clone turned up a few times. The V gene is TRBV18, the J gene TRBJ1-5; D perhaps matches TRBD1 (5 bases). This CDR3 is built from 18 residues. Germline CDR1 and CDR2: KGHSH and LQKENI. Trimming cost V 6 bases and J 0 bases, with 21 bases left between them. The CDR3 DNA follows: TGTGCCAGCTCCTCGGGCGGAGGGCGCGGGGGTAGCAATCAGCCCCAGCATTTT. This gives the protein CASSSGGGRGGSNQPQHF.

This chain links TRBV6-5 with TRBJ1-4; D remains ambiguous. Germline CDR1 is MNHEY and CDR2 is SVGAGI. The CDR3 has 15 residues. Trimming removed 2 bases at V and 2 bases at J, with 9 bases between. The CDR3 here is CASSYPGGTNEKLFF. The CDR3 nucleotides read TGTGCCAGCAGTTACCCGGGAGGTACTAATGAAAAACTGTTTTTT.

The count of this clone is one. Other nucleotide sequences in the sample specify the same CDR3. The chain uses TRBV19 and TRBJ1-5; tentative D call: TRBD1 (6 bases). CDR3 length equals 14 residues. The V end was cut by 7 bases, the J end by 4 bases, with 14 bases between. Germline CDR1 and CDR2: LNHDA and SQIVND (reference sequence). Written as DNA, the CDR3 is TGTGCCAGTAATGGCAGGGGAGGGAATCAGCCCCAGCATTTT. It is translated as CASNGRGGNQPQHF. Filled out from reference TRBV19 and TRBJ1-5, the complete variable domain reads DGGITQSPKYLFRKEGQNVTLSCEQNLNHDAMYWYRQDPGQGLRLIYYSQIVNDFQKGDIAEGYSVSREKKESFPLTVTSAQKNPTAFYLCASNGRGGNQPQHFGDGTRLSIL.

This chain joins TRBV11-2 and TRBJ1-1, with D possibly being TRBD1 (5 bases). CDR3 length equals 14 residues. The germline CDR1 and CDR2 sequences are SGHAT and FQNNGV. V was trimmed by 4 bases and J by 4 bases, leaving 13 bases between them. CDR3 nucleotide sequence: TGTGCCAGCAGCTCTACAACCAGGGCCACTGAAGCTTTCTTT. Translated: CASSSTTRATEAFF.